The T cell receptor beta chain described here comes from a study of T cell changes during pregnancy in multiple sclerosis. The CDR3 is 14 amino acids. Germline assignment: CDR1 MDHEN and CDR2 SYDVKM. V lost 8 bases, J lost 6 bases, and 7 bases stayed unmatched. TCRdb's copy holds only in-frame clones and misses some; the assay was immunoSEQ multiplex PCR. The sample contains roughly 80,000 clones, roughly 91% of which appear only once. The rearrangement joins TRBV28 to TRBJ1-4, with TRBD1 matching over 9 bases. Sequencing used peripheral blood, obtained after pregnancy. The clonotype originates from a female donor in good health, enrolled as a control in a pregnancy study. CDR3 DNA sequence: TGTGCCAGCTATTCCCGGGACAGGGATGAAAAACTGTTTTTT. Its protein is CASYSRDRDEKLFF.